This passage covers 17 T cell receptor beta chains from one sample sequenced in a study of T cell responses to AZD1222 COVID-19 vaccine. Only in-frame clones appear in the TCRdb table, and some are missing; sequencing was by immunoSEQ multiplex PCR. The sample has over 150,000 clones, 87% seen once; the top ten hold around 3%. This sample comprised peripheral blood, obtained on day 0 of AZD1222 vaccination. These receptors all stem from an adult in good health.

The chain has TRBV27 and TRBJ2-7; TRBD2 agrees at 9 bases. This CDR3 has 17 residues. Germline loops: CDR1 MNHEY, CDR2 SMNVEV (reference sequence). V was clipped by 8 bases and J by 3 bases; unmatched bases: 17. In DNA form, the CDR3 reads TGTGCCAGCCCGGGACTGGGAAATTTAGCGGGAGACTACGAGCAGTACTTC. Encoded protein: CASPGLGNLAGDYEQYF.

The J gene is TRBJ2-3, the V gene TRBV24-1; 11 nucleotides line up with TRBD2. Trimming cost V 1 base and J 3 bases; bases outside gene matches: 2. Germline V gene data show CDR1 as KGHDR and CDR2 as SFDVKD. This CDR3 has 16 amino acids. CDR3 sequence reads: CATSDFGTSGTDTQYF. In DNA, the CDR3 is TGTGCCACCAGTGATTTCGGGACTAGCGGAACAGATACGCAGTATTTT.

V is TRBV28 and J is TRBJ1-4; D gene ambiguous. V was pared by 5 bases and J by 1 base, with 8 bases between. Per the germline V gene, CDR1 is MDHEN and CDR2 is SYDVKM. The CDR3 is made up of 14 amino acids. As DNA, the CDR3 is TGTGCCAGCAGTCGGGGAGGAACTAATGAAAAACTGTTTTTT. Encoded protein: CASSRGGTNEKLFF.

The chain links TRBV18 to TRBJ1-5, with D possibly being TRBD1 (5 bases). V shed 5 bases and J shed 6 bases, with 11 bases lying between them. CDR1 is KGHSH, CDR2 LQKENI, per germline. The CDR3 totals 13 residues. The CDR3 DNA is TGTGCCAGCTCATCTGGGGGGACTCAGCCCCAGCATTTT. It is translated as CASSSGGTQPQHF.

The chain couples TRBV4-1 to TRBJ2-2, with 12 bases fitting TRBD1. The CDR3 runs 16 residues. The germline CDR1 and CDR2 sequences are MGHRA and YSYEKL. V lost 3 bases to trimming and J lost 5 bases; unmatched junction nucleotides: 4. The CDR3 spells CASSQGTGGFTGELFF. DNA for the CDR3: TGCGCCAGCAGCCAGGGGACAGGGGGCTTTACCGGGGAGCTGTTTTTT.

This clone was observed a few times. The rearrangement links TRBV6-7 to TRBJ1-2; D uncertain. TRBV6-7 is noted as an ORF with a role that remains uncertain. The CDR3 totals 12 residues. The germline V and J ends were trimmed by 10 bases and 5 bases, with 14 bases remaining between them. In DNA, the CDR3 is TGTGCCACCAGGCCGTTAGGGTATGGCTACACCTTC. The encoded protein is CATRPLGYGYTF.

Only a few counts were recorded for this clone. This rearrangement joins TRBV29-1 to TRBJ2-1, with 7 bases that match TRBD2. The CDR3 contains 13 residues. CDR1 is SQVTM and CDR2 is ANQGSEA in the germline V gene. The V segment lost 3 bases and the J segment 4 bases; nucleotides outside the gene matches: 3. The CDR3 here is CSVESSGYNEQFF. The CDR3 DNA sequence: TGCAGCGTTGAGTCTAGCGGATACAATGAGCAGTTCTTC.

The genes are TRBV3-1 (or the pseudogene TRBV3-2) and TRBJ1-2; D is unclear. Germline loops: CDR1 LGHDT, CDR2 YNNKEL (reference sequence). Trimming removed 1 base at V and 8 bases at J, with 17 bases between. The CDR3 consists of 15 residues. The CDR3, as DNA: TGTGCCAGCAGCCAAGTACTAGGGCAGGACGTAGGCTACACCTTC. This encodes CASSQVLGQDVGYTF.

The chain couples TRBV7-8 to TRBJ1-5, with 8 nucleotides matching TRBD1. J was trimmed by 1 base and V by 8 bases; bases with no gene match: 10. This CDR3 has 16 residues. Germline lookup yields CDR1 SGHVS and CDR2 FQNEAQ. The CDR3 nucleotides are TGTGCCAGCGTCCCGACAGGGGCGATCAGCAATCAGCCCCAGCATTTT. Its translation is CASVPTGAISNQPQHF.

The chain couples TRBV3-1 (or the pseudogene TRBV3-2) to TRBJ1-2; D is undetermined. From germline, CDR1 is LGHDT and CDR2 YNNKEL (reference sequence). This CDR3 spans 17 amino acids. The V end lost 4 bases, the J end lost 4 bases, and 22 bases lay between the germline ends. The CDR3 nucleotides are TGTGCCAGCAGCCCTTTCGGGGTGCCCCCGCAGAGCTATGGCTACACCTTC. The encoded protein is CASSPFGVPPQSYGYTF.

The chain is built from TRBV5-1 and TRBJ2-3, with 8 bases matching TRBD2. There are 16 residues in the CDR3. V gave up 0 bases and J gave up 6 bases; unmatched junction bases: 9. Germline V gene sequence: CDR1 SGHRS, CDR2 YFSETQ. The CDR3 loop is CASSLAPGGGVDTQYF. CDR3 nucleotide sequence: TGCGCCAGCAGCTTGGCCCCGGGAGGGGGTGTGGATACGCAGTATTTT. The whole variable domain, filled in from reference TRBV5-1 and TRBJ2-3, reads KAGVTQTPRYLIKTRGQQVTLSCSPISGHRSVSWYQQTPGQGLQFLFEYFSETQRNKGNFPGRFSGRQFSNSRSEMNVSTLELGDSALYLCASSLAPGGGVDTQYFGPGTRLTVL.

The V and J genes are TRBV6-2 or TRBV6-3 and TRBJ1-1, with 7 bases aligning to TRBD1. V lost 2 bases and J lost 10; bases outside the gene matches: 7. Germline V CDR1 and CDR2: MNHEY, SVGEGT. CDR3 size: 13 residues. DNA of the CDR3: TGTGCCAGCAGTTACGGGACAGTTTTTGGAGCTTTCTTT. Protein sequence: CASSYGTVFGAFF.

The rearrangement uses TRBV7-4 and TRBJ1-5; D call uncertain. Germline V gene data show CDR1 as SGHVT and CDR2 as SQSDAQ. The CDR3 has 16 residues. The V end was cut by 1 base, the J end by 5 bases, with 15 bases between. The CDR3, as DNA: TGTGCCAGCAGCTTAGGGACTCGGGTTAGTTATCAGCCCCAGCATTTT. It yields the protein CASSLGTRVSYQPQHF.

The rearrangement uses TRBV2 and TRBJ2-7; tentative D call: TRBD2 (5 bases). The V gene's germline CDR1 is SNHLY and CDR2 FYNNEI. V shed 8 bases and J shed 0 bases, with 14 bases lying between them. This CDR3 spans 14 amino acids. The CDR3 protein is CASRDRTSSYEQYF. The CDR3 coding sequence is TGTGCCAGCCGGGATCGGACCTCCTCCTACGAGCAGTACTTC.

The chain is built from TRBV5-4 and TRBJ2-7; D uncertain. Germline V gene sequence: CDR1 SGHNT, CDR2 YYREEE (reference sequence). V lost 4 bases and J 1 base, leaving 15 bases between the germline ends. This CDR3 region has 15 residues. The CDR3 bases are TGTGCCAGCAGCCCGGGCCCCGGGCATTCCTACGAGCAGTACTTC. Translating it yields CASSPGPGHSYEQYF.

This chain uses TRBV9 with TRBJ1-2, with D perhaps TRBD1 (5 bases). The V end was cut by 7 bases, the J end by 4 bases, with 20 bases between. In germline, CDR1 is SGDLS, CDR2 YYNGEE. The CDR3 contains 15 residues. The CDR3 loop is CASAIGGGEIYGYTF. The CDR3 DNA reads as TGTGCCAGCGCGATTGGAGGAGGGGAAATCTATGGCTACACCTTC.

This chain joins TRBV5-4 and TRBJ2-1; the match to TRBD2 covers 8 bases. CDR1 and CDR2 (germline): SGHNT, YYREEE (reference sequence). Trimming removed 0 bases from V and 0 bases from J; junction bases left unmatched: 5. CDR3 size: 17 residues. The CDR3 loop reads CASSLGAGGGSYNEQFF. As DNA, the CDR3 is TGTGCCAGCAGCTTGGGCGCCGGGGGGGGCTCCTACAATGAGCAGTTCTTC.